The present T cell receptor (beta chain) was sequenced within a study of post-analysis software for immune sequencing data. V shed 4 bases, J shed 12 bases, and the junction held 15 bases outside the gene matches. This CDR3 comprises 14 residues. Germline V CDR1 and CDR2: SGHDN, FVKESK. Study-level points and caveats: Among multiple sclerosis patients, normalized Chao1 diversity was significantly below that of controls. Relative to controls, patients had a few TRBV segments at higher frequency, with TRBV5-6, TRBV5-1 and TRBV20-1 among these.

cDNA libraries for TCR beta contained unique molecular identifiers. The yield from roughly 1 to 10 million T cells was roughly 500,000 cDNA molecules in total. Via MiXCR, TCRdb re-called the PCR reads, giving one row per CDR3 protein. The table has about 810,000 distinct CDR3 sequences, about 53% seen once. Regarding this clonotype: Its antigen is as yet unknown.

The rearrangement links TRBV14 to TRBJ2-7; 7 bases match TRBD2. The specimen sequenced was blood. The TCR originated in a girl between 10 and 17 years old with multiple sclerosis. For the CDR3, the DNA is TGTGCCAGCAGCCTTACTAGCGTACTTGGTTTGTGGTACTTC. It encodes CASSLTSVLGLWYF.